This T cell receptor (beta chain) is drawn from a study of shared clonotypes between healthy human individuals. Study conclusions and caveats: Non-shared clonotypes were found to have lower generation probabilities than the clonotypes that were shared by all four of the sorted-subset donors. Sampling was confined to blood; repertoires within tissues likely differ.

For this clone: Its antigen is currently unknown.

Each cell subset's genomic DNA was divided evenly among several immunoSEQ plates. Sequenced by immunoSEQ multiplex PCR; TCRdb stores in-frame clones only, minus some. The table records around 1,900,000 clones, about 94% of them present only once. Naive CD8 populations comprised CD45RO-negative cells positively selected for CCR7, excluding terminally differentiated effector memory CD45RA+ cells. The V and J ends lost 0 bases and 2 bases, in that order; junction bases with no gene match: 8. Germline V CDR1 and CDR2: MNHEY, SMNVEV (reference sequence). The CDR3 loop spans 18 amino acids. The rearrangement joins TRBV27 to TRBJ2-7; 12 bases align to TRBD2. The sample comprised naive CD8+ T cells from PBMCs. The sequence came from a man aged 18 to 29 in good health. Some clones in this sample may be carry-over from other donors' samples. The CDR3: CASSLSTPGLAGTYEQYF. For the CDR3, the DNA is TGTGCCAGCAGTTTATCTACCCCAGGACTAGCGGGAACCTACGAGCAGTACTTC.